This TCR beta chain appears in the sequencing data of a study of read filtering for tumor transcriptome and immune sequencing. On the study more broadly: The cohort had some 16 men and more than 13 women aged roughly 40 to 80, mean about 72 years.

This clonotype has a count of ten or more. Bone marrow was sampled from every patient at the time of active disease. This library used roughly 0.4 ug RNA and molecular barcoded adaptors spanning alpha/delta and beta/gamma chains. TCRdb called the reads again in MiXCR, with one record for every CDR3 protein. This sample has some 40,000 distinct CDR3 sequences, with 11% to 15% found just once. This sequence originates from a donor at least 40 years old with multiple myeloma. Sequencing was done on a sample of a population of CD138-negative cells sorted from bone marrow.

CDR3 nucleotides: TGCGCCAGCAGCCAAGAGTGGTCGGACTCTGGAAACACCATATATTTT. Its translation: CASSQEWSDSGNTIYF. J is TRBJ1-3 and V is TRBV4-3; D is uncertain. The V gene's germline CDR1 is LGHNA and CDR2 YSLEER. The CDR3 extends over 16 amino acids. V was shortened by 0 bases and J by 0 bases, with 9 bases between the two germline ends.